The 15 T cell receptor beta chains reported below all come from one sample, sequenced in a study of cytomegalovirus exposure and HLA in healthy donors. PCR used 60 Vbeta primers and 13 Jbeta primers. Profiling relied on immunoSEQ multiplex PCR, and the TCRdb table lists in-frame clones only, not all of them. The sample consists of roughly 120,000 clones, 80% of them appearing once. Sequenced sample: PBMCs. The origin of the receptors is a male donor in good health and CMV-seronegative.

The sample holds one count of this clone. The CDR3 coding sequence is TGTGCCAGCAGCCTGGCTGGGGCTCGGCAGTACTTC. Translating it yields CASSLAGARQYF. The chain couples TRBV5-5 to TRBJ2-7; TRBD1 is a possible D gene (5 bases). Trimming removed 4 bases from V and 9 bases from J, with 14 bases in between. From germline, CDR1 is SGHKS and CDR2 YYEKEE (reference sequence). This CDR3 region has 12 residues. Full variable domain (missing parts from reference TRBV5-5 and TRBJ2-7): DAGVTQSPTHLIKTRGQQVTLRCSPISGHKSVSWYQQVLGQGPQFIFQYYEKEERGRGNFPDRFSARQFPNYSSELNVNALLLGDSALYLCASSLAGARQYFGPGTRLTVT.

V gene TRBV6-5 combines with J gene TRBJ2-1; 10 nucleotides line up with TRBD2. Per germline, CDR1 MNHEY and CDR2 SVGAGI. The junction had 7 bases not matched to a gene; V was cut back by 0 bases and J by 8 bases. The CDR3 sequence is 16 residues long. The CDR3 reads CASSYSKAGGPHEQFF. Here the CDR3 DNA reads TGTGCCAGCAGTTACTCGAAAGCGGGAGGGCCCCATGAGCAGTTCTTC.

This sequence joins TRBV5-1 and TRBJ1-6; D gene unclear. Trimming removed 1 base at V and 5 bases at J, with 13 bases between. Germline V gene data show CDR1 as SGHRS and CDR2 as YFSETQ. The CDR3 spans 16 residues. The CDR3 is CASSLMAGGDNSPLHF. The CDR3 bases are TGCGCCAGCAGCTTGATGGCGGGTGGGGATAATTCACCCCTCCACTTT.

This sequence joins TRBV19 and TRBJ2-2, with no clear D. The CDR3 runs to 17 residues. Germline V lookup: CDR1 LNHDA, CDR2 SQIVND (reference sequence). The germline V and J ends were trimmed by 6 bases and 0 bases, with 17 bases remaining between them. CDR3 in DNA: TGTGCCAGTAGAAGGCGAAGCGATCTAGCGAACACCGGGGAGCTGTTTTTT. It encodes CASRRRSDLANTGELFF. Full variable domain (outside the CDR3, taken from reference TRBV19 and TRBJ2-2): DGGITQSPKYLFRKEGQNVTLSCEQNLNHDAMYWYRQDPGQGLRLIYYSQIVNDFQKGDIAEGYSVSREKKESFPLTVTSAQKNPTAFYLCASRRRSDLANTGELFFGEGSRLTVL.

Comments on this clone: At one end, the junction sequence differs from germline, possibly due to a read error. This chain connects TRBV11-2 to TRBJ2-6; a possible D gene is TRBD1 (5 bases). This CDR3 is 16 amino acids long. In germline, CDR1 is SGHAT, CDR2 FQNNGV. This CDR3 reads CASSHPKNFGANGLTF. The DNA for the CDR3 is TGTGCCAGCAGCCACCCGAAGAATTTTGGGGCCAACGGCCTGACTTTC.

The rearrangement links TRBV27 to TRBJ1-1, with D possibly TRBD1 on 6 matching bases. The V end was cut by 5 bases, the J end by 0 bases, with 16 bases between. The CDR3 runs 16 residues. CDR1 is MNHEY and CDR2 is SMNVEV in the germline V gene (reference sequence). In nucleotides, the CDR3 is TGTGCCAGCAGTCCGTTAATGACAGGAATGAACACTGAAGCTTTCTTT. Amino acids: CASSPLMTGMNTEAFF.

The chain has TRBV2 and TRBJ1-2; possibly TRBD1 for D (6 bases). Germline lookup yields CDR1 SNHLY and CDR2 FYNNEI. V was shortened by 8 bases and J by 2 bases, with 15 bases between the two germline ends. The CDR3 covers 14 residues. As DNA, the CDR3 is TGTGCCAGCTACTCCGGACAGATGAACTATGGCTACACCTTC. Protein sequence: CASYSGQMNYGYTF.

This sequence joins TRBV7-8 and TRBJ2-7; D is perhaps TRBD2 (6 bases). Trimming left V 5 bases short and J 6 bases short, with 11 bases between. The CDR3 runs to 12 residues. Germline V gene lookup returns CDR1 SGHVS and CDR2 FQNEAQ. CDR3 DNA sequence: TGTGCCAGCAGCCACGGGCGGGGCGAGCAGTACTTC. This codes for CASSHGRGEQYF.

The chain's CDR3 is CATFRDSSGNTIYF. The CDR3 nucleotides are TGTGCCACCTTCCGGGACAGCTCTGGAAACACCATATATTTT. The V gene is TRBV6-5, the J gene TRBJ1-3, with 7 bases lining up with TRBD1. The CDR3 has 14 residues. CDR1 and CDR2 from the germline V gene are MNHEY and SVGAGI. V was clipped by 10 bases and J by 0 bases; unmatched bases: 6.

This chain connects TRBV5-4 to TRBJ2-2; D is perhaps TRBD1 (5 bases). CDR1 is SGHNT and CDR2 is YYREEE in the germline V gene (reference sequence). Trimming cost V 0 bases and J 5 bases, with 11 bases left between them. CDR3 size: 15 residues. CDR3 in amino acids: CASSLGRVRTGELFF. CDR3 DNA sequence: TGTGCCAGCAGCTTGGGCAGGGTTAGGACCGGGGAGCTGTTTTTT.

The J gene is TRBJ2-1, the V gene TRBV5-1; 8 bases are shared with TRBD1. Per the germline V gene, CDR1 is SGHRS and CDR2 is YFSETQ. This CDR3 contains 16 residues. With V trimmed by 2 bases and J by 7 bases, 11 bases remained unmatched. The CDR3 DNA follows: TGCGCCAGCAGCTTCCGACAGGGGCGATTATCTAATGAGCAGTTCTTC. Translated, it gives CASSFRQGRLSNEQFF.

V gene TRBV2 combines with J gene TRBJ2-6; 7 bases are shared with TRBD1. Per germline, CDR1 SNHLY and CDR2 FYNNEI. V was clipped by 4 bases and J by 15 bases; unmatched bases: 12. The CDR3 length is 14 residues. The CDR3 protein is CASSADRQIEGLTF. In DNA, the CDR3 is TGTGCCAGCAGTGCGGACAGGCAAATCGAAGGCCTGACTTTC.

The V gene is TRBV5-6, the J gene TRBJ2-1; the match to TRBD2 covers 7 bases. Germline CDR1 is SGHDT and CDR2 is YYEEEE. This CDR3 contains 16 residues. Trimming cost V 6 bases and J 4 bases; bases outside gene matches: 13. The CDR3 nucleotides are TGTGCCAGCACCCGGGACTACCCGGGTTCGTACAATGAGCAGTTCTTC. It specifies CASTRDYPGSYNEQFF. Filled out from reference TRBV5-6 and TRBJ2-1, the complete variable domain reads DAGVTQSPTHLIKTRGQQVTLRCSPKSGHDTVSWYQQALGQGPQFIFQYYEEEERQRGNFPDRFSGHQFPNYSSELNVNALLLGDSALYLCASTRDYPGSYNEQFFGPGTRLTVL.

The V and J genes are TRBV7-2 and TRBJ2-1; 8 bases align to TRBD1. CDR1 is SGHTA and CDR2 is FQGNSA in the germline V gene. There are 15 residues in the CDR3. With 5 bases clipped from V and 3 bases from J, the junction kept 6 bases outside the gene matches. CDR3 DNA: TGTGCCAGCAGCCGGAGACAGGGGAACTACAATGAGCAGTTCTTC. Translated, it gives CASSRRQGNYNEQFF.

The rearrangement joins TRBV7-2 to TRBJ2-2; 11 bases match TRBD2. Trimming at V came to 5 bases and at J to 4 bases, leaving 6 bases not matched to a gene. The germline CDR1 and CDR2 sequences are SGHTA and FQGNSA. This CDR3 comprises 16 residues. The CDR3 DNA reads TGTGCCAGCAGCCTCCTAGCGGGAGGCGGCACCGGGGAGCTGTTTTTT. Protein: CASSLLAGGGTGELFF. The variable domain in full, completed from reference TRBV7-2 and TRBJ2-2, reads GAGVSQSPSNKVTEKGKDVELRCDPISGHTALYWYRQSLGQGLEFLIYFQGNSAPDKSGLPSDRFSAERTGGSVSTLTIQRTQQEDSAVYLCASSLLAGGGTGELFFGEGSRLTVL.